This entry features one TCR beta chain sequence. The antigen is not known. CDR1 MNHEY and CDR2 SVGAGI come from the germline V gene. The CDR3 runs 15 residues. V trimming: 7 bases; J trimming: 4 bases; junction bases outside the gene matches: 11. This entry is derived from a study of cytomegalovirus exposure and HLA in healthy donors. Study-level findings and limits: Reportedly, diagnosis of cytomegalovirus status by the classifier showed high specificity and sensitivity. Within the data, a cluster of highly shared sequence variants was likely a sequencing artifact.

Researchers ran the PCR with 60 Vbeta and 13 Jbeta primers. Clones were read by immunoSEQ multiplex PCR, and TCRdb kept only the in-frame ones, dropping some. The sample carries about 200,000 clones, roughly 85% recorded once. The gene calls are TRBV6-5 and TRBJ1-1; 8 nucleotides match TRBD1. The clonotype comes from a woman aged 50 to 65 in good health and CMV-seronegative. The sample comprised PBMCs. Here the CDR3 reads CASTTGGLISTEAFF. DNA of the CDR3: TGTGCCAGCACCACAGGGGGATTAATAAGCACTGAAGCTTTCTTT.